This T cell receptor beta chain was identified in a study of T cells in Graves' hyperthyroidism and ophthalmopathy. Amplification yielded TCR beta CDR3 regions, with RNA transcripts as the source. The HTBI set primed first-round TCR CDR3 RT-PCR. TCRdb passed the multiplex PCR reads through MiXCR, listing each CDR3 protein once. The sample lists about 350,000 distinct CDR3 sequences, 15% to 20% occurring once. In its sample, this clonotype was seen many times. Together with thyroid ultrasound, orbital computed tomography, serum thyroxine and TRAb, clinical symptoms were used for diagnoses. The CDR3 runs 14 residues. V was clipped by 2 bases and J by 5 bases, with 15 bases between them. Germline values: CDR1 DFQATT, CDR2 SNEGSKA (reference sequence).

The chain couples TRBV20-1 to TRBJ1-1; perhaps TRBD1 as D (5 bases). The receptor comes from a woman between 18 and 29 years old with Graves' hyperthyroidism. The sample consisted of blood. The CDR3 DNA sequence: TGCAGTGCTAGATTTTCAGGGAGGGGAACTGAAGCTTTCTTT. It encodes CSARFSGRGTEAFF.